This entry concerns a single TCR beta chain. The specificity of this receptor is unknown. Base qualities are not provided; no much larger clone lies one nucleotide away. The sample comes from a study of blood T cells in healthy people across ages (dated by TCRdb to 2015 to 2017). Background on the whole study: In model experiments, roughly one uniquely barcoded TCR beta cDNA molecule per two T cells was captured by template switching. Age-related changes in TCR beta repertoire diversity were measured in the study by deep sequencing normalized with unique cDNA molecular identifiers. Donors were grouped into four age groups: young (average 16 years), middle-aged (under 40), aged (roughly 67) and long-lived (approximately 75). For two donors (one aged 18 to 30 and one aged 80 or older), the study analyzed two additional independent replicas of 1 million unique cDNA reads from the same blood draw.

Reading the germline V gene gives CDR1 MNHEY and CDR2 SVGEGT. V is shortened by 1 base, J by 5 bases, and the region joining them spans 14 bases. The CDR3 has 15 amino acids, counting the end cysteine and phenylalanine. Solely the CDR3 DNA is kept, with 45 bases framed from the first base. The library was made by 5' RACE. The run used an Illumina HiSeq 2500. A second PCR of about 7 to 12 cycles was run with a J-beta primer mix and a sample-barcoded 5' primer. A unique molecular identifier was introduced onto each TCR beta cDNA molecule by a template-switch 5' adaptor carrying 12 random nucleotides. Each sample yielded at least 3 million CDR3-containing paired-end reads. First-strand cDNA was synthesized from all RNA with the Mint cDNA synthesis kit, primed by a TRBC-specific oligonucleotide. Following uracil-DNA glycosylase treatment, a first 18-cycle PCR with universal primers M1SS and BC2_uni_R was performed on all cDNA. Regarding the original processing steps: For normalization, 1 million high-quality reads were randomly selected from each sample, with every read carrying a distinct molecular identifier. Reads sharing molecular identifiers were discarded rather than binned into consensus sequences. MiTCR, set to a Q25 quality threshold and the strictest error-elimination algorithm, was used for CDR3 identification, clonotype clustering and error correction. Lower-bound total TCR beta diversity was estimated with a nonparametric unseen species model using Euler transformation. Using fastp trimming at Q25 and MiXCR clonotype assembly, TCRdb reanalyzed the public sequencing data and kept in-frame beta chains. Here each entry gathers all rows of one CDR3 protein and keeps the most common genes and DNA. The V and J calls and clone size are TCRdb's, not the authors'. The table for this sample lists just under 550,000 distinct CDR3 sequences; less than 25% of them were counted only once. The ten largest make up 8.5% to 9.5% of the sample.

Systemically healthy Caucasian individuals from Russia, over 30 in total and aged about 6 to 90 years, were included as donors. Each donor gave 8 to 10 milliliters of peripheral blood, drawn into EDTA-treated Vacutainer tubes. Ficoll-Paque density-gradient centrifugation was used to isolate PBMCs, with at least 7 million per sample. Trizol reagent was used to extract total RNA from the PBMCs, yielding at least 5 micrograms per sample. The percentages of naive CD45RAhigh/CD27high T cells were determined by flow cytometry on a PBMC aliquot from every donor. Broad study findings and their caveats: Compared with the aged group, more naive CD4+ T cells, fewer expanded clones and increased TCR diversity were shown by the long-lived group, suggesting age selection. Because donor CMV infection status was unknown, age-related changes in expanded clonotypes were potentially confounded. As age increased, observed TCR beta diversity per million T cells dropped in a roughly linear way, and a significant reduction was already evident by age about 40. The percentage of naive T cells measured by flow cytometry correlated strongly with observed TCR beta diversity. Bulk unsorted PBMC profiling prevented conclusive comparison of naive and antigen-experienced compartments. Total diversity estimates from one million sequenced T cells were considered lower bounds and underestimates.

These data were also filed under a second study, of T cells of mothers and their children. Per the second study: Donors were nine systemically healthy Caucasian individuals: three mothers and their six children. cDNA synthesis used all of the extracted RNA, with roughly 1.6 ug of RNA in each 15 ul reaction. In the second PCR, the M1S primer introduced both the sample barcodes and 2-4 random nucleotides. Over 8 million TCR beta CDR3 reads came from each mother, compared with some 3 million reads from each child. Thymic selection shapes the output of TCR recombination in a similar way in related and unrelated pairs, and inherited differences have a minor effect. Related mother-child pairs always showed normalized repertoire overlap that was slightly higher than in unrelated mother-child pairs, though the difference was never significant. With a sensitivity of approximately 93 clones per million clonotypes, no persistent microchimeric T cell clones were detected. In the study, deep NGS was used to compare the TCR beta repertoires of mothers and children, and features distinguishing related mother-child pairs from unrelated individuals were sought. The mean age was about 38 +/- 4 years for the mothers and approximately 11 +/- 4 years for the children. After adapters were ligated using NEBNext reagents, the libraries underwent 100+100 nt paired-end sequencing on an Illumina HiSeq 2000. To prevent cross-contamination, the mother and child libraries were prepared one month apart and sequenced in separate runs. Between roughly 500,000 and 2,300,000 distinct TCR beta clonotypes were identified per donor. Naive TCR beta clonotypes were estimated from low-frequency clonotypes matched to each donor's FACS-determined naive share, without sorting.

The sequenced sample consisted of blood. The TCR was taken from a boy aged 5-17 years in good health. Recombination joined TRBV6-2 or TRBV6-3 with TRBJ2-5; the D gene is possibly TRBD1, with 6 bases matching. The CDR3 loop reads CASSYYGQRAETQYF. The nucleotide sequence reads as follows: TGTGCCAGCAGTTACTACGGACAGAGGGCGGAGACCCAGTACTTC.